This T cell receptor beta chain was sequenced during a study of shared clonotypes between healthy human individuals. Broader study findings: Though the depth was large, rarefaction showed that sorted-subset sequencing was incomplete.

Authors' data handling: Junction-only immunoSEQ sequences carried no quality scores, so filtering differed. Generated by immunoSEQ multiplex PCR, the TCRdb table keeps only in-frame clones and is missing some. The DNA was the basis for D and trimming; V, J and clone size are from that table. This table has some 2,100,000 clones, roughly 95% appearing once. In the case of this clone: As yet, its antigen is unknown.

Germline lookup yields CDR1 SNHLY and CDR2 FYNNEI. V lost 7 bases and J 5 bases, leaving 14 bases between the germline ends. The CDR3 consists of 13 residues. Specimen: naive CD4+ T cells sorted from blood. As for subset: CD45RA+ positively selected. The chain uses TRBV2 and TRBJ2-5; D not resolved. The TCR comes from a man younger than 35 in good health. The DNA for the CDR3 is TGTGCCAGCATTCGTCTCTCCCCGGAGACCCAGTACTTC. Protein: CASIRLSPETQYF.